This T cell receptor (beta chain) was identified during a study of siplizumab effects on memory and regulatory T cells. General study results and limits: In unstimulated cells, naive T cells appeared more diverse than memory T cells and seemed major alloresponse contributors. Controls showed an average of approximately 25% Treg-derived mappable alloreactive CD4+ clones, while siplizumab showed roughly 70%.

Assay used: immunoSEQ multiplex PCR; TCRdb lists only in-frame clones, some missing. This sample yields roughly 56,000 clones, of which 95% to 98% are seen a single time; approximately 0.99% belongs to the top ten. Points on this clone: No antigen is known for it.

Germline V CDR1 and CDR2: LGHNA, YNFKEQ. V lost 0 bases to trimming and J lost 6 bases, with 12 bases between them. The CDR3 covers 15 residues. This chain connects TRBV4-2 to TRBJ2-1, with D possibly being TRBD1 (6 bases). Sample: naive CD8+ T cells sorted from blood. The receptor was derived from a human donor in good health. The CDR3 DNA follows: TGTGCCAGCAGCCAAGATTTAACACAGGGCAATGAGCAGTTCTTC. This encodes CASSQDLTQGNEQFF.